The present entry profiles one T cell receptor beta chain with its context. What it recognizes is unknown. The data are from a study of cytomegalovirus exposure and HLA in healthy donors. Study-wide results and caveats: Later analysis indicated greater clonal expansion among HLA-associated TCR beta chains than among equally common other chains. Within an earlier analysis, most TCR beta V segments proved productive either about 87% or about 30% of the time. Cytomegalovirus association was listed for 164 TCR beta chains. Another analysis was done later, and it associated 15,000 or so TCR beta sequences with HLA alleles at 0.05 false discovery rate.

V lost 7 bases to trimming and J lost 10 bases, with 13 bases between them. Germline CDR1 MNHNS, CDR2 SASEGT. The CDR3 contains 11 residues. 60 Vbeta and 13 Jbeta primers were used in PCR. Only in-frame clones appear in the TCRdb table, and some are missing; sequencing was by immunoSEQ multiplex PCR. The table records 160,000 or so clones, 65% to 85% of them present only once. The clonotype was recovered from a woman under 30 in good health and CMV-seronegative. The sample taken for sequencing was PBMCs. The rearrangement links TRBV6-1 to TRBJ2-5, with D tentatively TRBD2 (5 bases). CDR3 protein: CASIFRTLQYF. In DNA, the CDR3 is TGTGCCAGCATCTTCCGGACTCTCCAGTACTTC.